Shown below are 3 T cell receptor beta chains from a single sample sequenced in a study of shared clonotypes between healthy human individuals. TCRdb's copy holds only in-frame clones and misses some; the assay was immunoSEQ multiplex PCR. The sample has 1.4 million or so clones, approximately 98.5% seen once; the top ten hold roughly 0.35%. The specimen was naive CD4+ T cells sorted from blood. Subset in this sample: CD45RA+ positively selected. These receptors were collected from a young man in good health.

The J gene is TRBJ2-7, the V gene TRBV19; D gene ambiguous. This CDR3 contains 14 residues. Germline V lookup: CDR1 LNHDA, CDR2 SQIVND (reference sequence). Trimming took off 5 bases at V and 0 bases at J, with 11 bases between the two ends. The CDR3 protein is CASSSPPNSYEQYF. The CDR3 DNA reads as TGTGCCAGTAGTTCTCCCCCAAACTCCTACGAGCAGTACTTC.

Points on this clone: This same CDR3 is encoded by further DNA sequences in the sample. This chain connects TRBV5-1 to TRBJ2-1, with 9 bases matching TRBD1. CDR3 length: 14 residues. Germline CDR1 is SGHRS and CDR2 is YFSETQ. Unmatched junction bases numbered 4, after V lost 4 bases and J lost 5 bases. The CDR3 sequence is CASSLDRGDNEQFF. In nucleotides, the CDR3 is TGCGCCAGCAGCCTAGACAGGGGGGACAATGAGCAGTTCTTC.

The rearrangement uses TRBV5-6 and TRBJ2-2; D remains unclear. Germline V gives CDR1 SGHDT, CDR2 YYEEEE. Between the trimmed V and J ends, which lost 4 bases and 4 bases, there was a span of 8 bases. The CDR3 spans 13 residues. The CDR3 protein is CASSPRSTGELFF. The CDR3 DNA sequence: TGTGCCAGCAGCCCCAGGAGCACCGGGGAGCTGTTTTTT.